This entry features one T cell receptor (beta chain) sequence. The CDR3 is made up of 15 amino acids. From germline, CDR1 is SGHNT and CDR2 YYREEE (reference sequence). V lost 0 bases, J lost 6 bases, and 15 bases lay in between. The record originates from a study of blood T cell repertoires in COVID-19. Looking at the study overall: Whether acute or convalescent, the COVID-19 samples came from the United States, Italy and Spain.

Original processing notes: Researchers report that nucleated cell counts were estimated from reference gene primer amplification. Libraries were prepared by immunoSEQ multiplex PCR; TCRdb keeps only in-frame clonotypes and omits some of them. Clone size and the V and J calls come from that table; the DNA yielded D and trimming. Here the sample spans about 43,000 clones, approximately 86% being singletons. The TCR comes from an elderly woman with active COVID-19. This sequence joins TRBV5-4 and TRBJ1-1, with D tentatively TRBD1 (5 bases). Source material: peripheral blood. The CDR3 nucleotides read TGTGCCAGCAGCTTGGCCCCATCCGCGGGGGCTGAAGCTTTCTTT. Translating gives CASSLAPSAGAEAFF.